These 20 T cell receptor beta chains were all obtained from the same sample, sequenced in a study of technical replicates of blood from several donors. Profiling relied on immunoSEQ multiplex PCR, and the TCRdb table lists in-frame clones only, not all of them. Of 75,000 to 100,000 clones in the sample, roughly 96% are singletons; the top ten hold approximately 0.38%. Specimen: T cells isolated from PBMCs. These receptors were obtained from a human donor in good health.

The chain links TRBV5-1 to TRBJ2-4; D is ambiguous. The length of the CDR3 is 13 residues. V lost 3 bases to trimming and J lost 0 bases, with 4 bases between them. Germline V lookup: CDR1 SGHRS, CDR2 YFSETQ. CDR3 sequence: CASSSLAKNIQYF. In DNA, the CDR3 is TGCGCCAGCAGCTCCTTAGCCAAAAACATTCAGTACTTC.

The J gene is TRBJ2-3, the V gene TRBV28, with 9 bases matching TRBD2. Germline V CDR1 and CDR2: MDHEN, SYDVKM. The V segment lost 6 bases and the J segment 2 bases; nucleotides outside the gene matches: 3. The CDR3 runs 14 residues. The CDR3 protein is CASSRGRATDTQYF. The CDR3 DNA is TGTGCCAGCAGCCGCGGGAGGGCCACAGATACGCAGTATTTT.

This CDR3 is CASSQEVIAGGPEETQYF. In DNA form, the CDR3 reads TGCGCCAGCAGCCAAGAAGTCATCGCGGGAGGGCCCGAAGAGACCCAGTACTTC. The rearrangement uses TRBV4-1 and TRBJ2-5, with TRBD2 identical over 9 bases. This CDR3 region has 18 residues. Losses at the gene ends were 0 bases for V and 3 bases for J; bases not matched to a gene: 11. The germline V gene encodes CDR1 MGHRA and CDR2 YSYEKL.

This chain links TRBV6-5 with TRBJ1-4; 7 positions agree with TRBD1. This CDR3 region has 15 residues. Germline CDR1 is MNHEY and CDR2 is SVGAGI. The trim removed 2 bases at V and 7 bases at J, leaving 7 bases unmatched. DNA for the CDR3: TGTGCCAGCAGTTACAACAGGGGTAGTCGTGAAAAACTGTTTTTT. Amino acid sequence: CASSYNRGSREKLFF.

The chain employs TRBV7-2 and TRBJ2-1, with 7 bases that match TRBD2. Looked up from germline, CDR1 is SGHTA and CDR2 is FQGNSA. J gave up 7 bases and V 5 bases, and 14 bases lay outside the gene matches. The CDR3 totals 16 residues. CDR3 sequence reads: CASSRRGSGIENEQFF. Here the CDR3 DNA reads TGTGCCAGCAGCCGGCGGGGAAGCGGGATAGAGAATGAGCAGTTCTTC.

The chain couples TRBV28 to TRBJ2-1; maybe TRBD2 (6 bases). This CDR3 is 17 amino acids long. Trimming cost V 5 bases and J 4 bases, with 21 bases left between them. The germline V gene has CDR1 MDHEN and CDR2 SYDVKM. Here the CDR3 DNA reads TGTGCCAGCAGTAGCTCTACCGGGAGAAAGGGTTACAATGAGCAGTTCTTC. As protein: CASSSSTGRKGYNEQFF.

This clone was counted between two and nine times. CDR3 nucleotides: TGTGCCAGCTCCCCTTCGGGGGGGGCCAACGTCCTGACTTTC. It is translated as CASSPSGGANVLTF. The chain combines TRBV18 with TRBJ2-6; D may be TRBD2 (5 bases). Trimming removed 6 bases from V and 4 bases from J, with 10 bases in between. This CDR3 comprises 14 residues. Germline V lookup: CDR1 KGHSH, CDR2 LQKENI.

CDR3 DNA sequence: TGTGCCAGCAGCTTAGTATCGGCAGGTGGTGAAAAACTGTTTTTT. Translated: CASSLVSAGGEKLFF. The chain recombines TRBV11-2 with TRBJ1-4; D remains unclear. The germline V gene has CDR1 SGHAT and CDR2 FQNNGV. The CDR3 has 15 amino acids. V was clipped by 1 base and J by 7 bases, with 13 bases between them.

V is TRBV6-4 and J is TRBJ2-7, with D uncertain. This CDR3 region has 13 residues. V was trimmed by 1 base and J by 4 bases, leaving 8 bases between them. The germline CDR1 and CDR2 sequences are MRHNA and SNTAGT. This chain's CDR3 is CASSDYYYYEQYF. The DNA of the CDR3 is TGTGCCAGCAGTGACTATTATTATTACGAGCAGTACTTC.

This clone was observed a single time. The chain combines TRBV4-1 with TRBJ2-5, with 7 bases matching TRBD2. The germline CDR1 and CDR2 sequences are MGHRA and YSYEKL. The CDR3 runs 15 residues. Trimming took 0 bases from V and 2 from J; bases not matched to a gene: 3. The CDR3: CASSQERERQETQYF. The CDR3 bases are TGCGCCAGCAGCCAAGAGCGGGAGCGACAAGAGACCCAGTACTTC.

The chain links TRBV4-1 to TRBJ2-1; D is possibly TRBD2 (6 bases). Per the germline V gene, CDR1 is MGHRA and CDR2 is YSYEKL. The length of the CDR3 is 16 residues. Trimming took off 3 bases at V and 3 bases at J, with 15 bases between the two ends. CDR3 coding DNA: TGCGCCAGCAGCCAGGATTTAGCGGAACTCTACAATGAGCAGTTCTTC. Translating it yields CASSQDLAELYNEQFF.

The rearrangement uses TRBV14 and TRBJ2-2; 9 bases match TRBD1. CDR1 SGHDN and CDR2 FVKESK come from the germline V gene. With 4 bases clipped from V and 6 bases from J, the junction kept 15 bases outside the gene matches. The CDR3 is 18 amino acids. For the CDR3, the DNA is TGTGCCAGCAGCCCCCGGGACAGGGCAAAGGTCGGGTCCGGGGAGCTGTTTTTT. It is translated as CASSPRDRAKVGSGELFF.

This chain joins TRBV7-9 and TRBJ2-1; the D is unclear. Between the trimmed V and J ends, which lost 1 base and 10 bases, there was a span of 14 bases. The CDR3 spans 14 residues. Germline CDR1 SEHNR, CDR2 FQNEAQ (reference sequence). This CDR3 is CASSLGSLPKEQFF. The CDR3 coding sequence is TGTGCCAGCAGCTTAGGTAGCCTTCCCAAGGAGCAGTTCTTC. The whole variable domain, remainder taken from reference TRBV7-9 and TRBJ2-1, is DTGVSQNPRHKITKRGQNVTFRCDPISEHNRLYWYRQTLGQGPEFLTYFQNEAQLEKSRLLSDRFSAERPKGSFSTLEIQRTEQGDSAMYLCASSLGSLPKEQFFGPGTRLTVL.

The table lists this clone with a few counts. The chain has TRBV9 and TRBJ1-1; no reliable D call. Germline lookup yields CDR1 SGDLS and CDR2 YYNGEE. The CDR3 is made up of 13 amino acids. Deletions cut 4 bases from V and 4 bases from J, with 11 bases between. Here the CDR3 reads CASSHGRGTEAFF. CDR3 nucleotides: TGTGCCAGCAGCCACGGACGGGGCACTGAAGCTTTCTTT. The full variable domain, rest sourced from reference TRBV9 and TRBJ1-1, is DSGVTQTPKHLITATGQRVTLRCSPRSGDLSVYWYQQSLDQGLQFLIQYYNGEERAKGNILERFSAQQFPDLHSELNLSSLELGDSALYFCASSHGRGTEAFFGQGTRLTVV.

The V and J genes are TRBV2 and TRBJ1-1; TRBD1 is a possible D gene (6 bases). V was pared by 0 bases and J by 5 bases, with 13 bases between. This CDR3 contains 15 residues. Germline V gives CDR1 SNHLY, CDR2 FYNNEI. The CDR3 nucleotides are TGTGCCAGCAGTGAAGCGCTTCAGGGGATGACTGAAGCTTTCTTT. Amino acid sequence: CASSEALQGMTEAFF.

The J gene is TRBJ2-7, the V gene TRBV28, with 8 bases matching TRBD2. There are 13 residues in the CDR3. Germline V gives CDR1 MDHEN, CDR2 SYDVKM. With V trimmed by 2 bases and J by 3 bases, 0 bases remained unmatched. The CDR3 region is CASSLGTSYEQYF. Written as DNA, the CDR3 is TGTGCCAGCAGTTTAGGGACTAGCTACGAGCAGTACTTC.

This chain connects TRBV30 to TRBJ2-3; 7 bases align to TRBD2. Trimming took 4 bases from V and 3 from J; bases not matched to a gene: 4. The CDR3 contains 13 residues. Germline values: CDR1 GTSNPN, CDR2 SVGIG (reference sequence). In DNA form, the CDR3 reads TGTGCCTGGAACGTGGGGGGGACAGATACGCAGTATTTT. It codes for CAWNVGGTDTQYF.

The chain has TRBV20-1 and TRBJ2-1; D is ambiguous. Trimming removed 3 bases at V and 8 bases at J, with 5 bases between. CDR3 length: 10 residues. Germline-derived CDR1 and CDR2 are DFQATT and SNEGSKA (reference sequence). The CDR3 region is CSASSYEQFF. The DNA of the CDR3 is TGCAGTGCTAGCTCCTATGAGCAGTTCTTC.

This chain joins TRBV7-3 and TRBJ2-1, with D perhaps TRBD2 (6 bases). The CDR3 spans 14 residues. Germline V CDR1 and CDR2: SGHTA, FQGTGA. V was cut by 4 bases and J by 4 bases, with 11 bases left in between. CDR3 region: CASSSSGSYNEQFF. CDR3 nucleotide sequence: TGTGCCAGCAGCTCCAGCGGGTCTTACAATGAGCAGTTCTTC.

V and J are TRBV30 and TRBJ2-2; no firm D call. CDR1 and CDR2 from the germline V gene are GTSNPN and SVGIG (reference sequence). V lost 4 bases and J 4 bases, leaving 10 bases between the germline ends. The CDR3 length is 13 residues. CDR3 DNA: TGTGCCTGGATACGACACTCCACCGGGGAGCTGTTTTTT. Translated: CAWIRHSTGELFF.